The following is a T cell receptor (beta chain) sequence with its context. What it binds is unknown. From germline, CDR1 is MNHEY and CDR2 SVGEGT. CDR3 length equals 17 residues. Unmatched junction bases numbered 12, after V lost 2 bases and J lost 6 bases. This entry is derived from a study of T cell repertoires in cytomegalovirus infection. Study context: Matching HLA type and CMV infection were both indicated by public TCR beta signatures. Study-level results: The response measured ex vivo was dominated by TCR beta clonotypes (HLA-C-restricted and CMV-specific). Identification of carriers of CMV plus the relevant HLA was achieved through cumulative public TCR beta family frequency.

TCRdb passed the reads through MiXCR, listing each CDR3 protein once. Altogether about 450,000 distinct CDR3 sequences are present, approximately 31% being singletons, with the ten largest covering roughly 13%. Sequencing was done on a sample of PBMCs. The chain links TRBV6-2 or TRBV6-3 to TRBJ2-1; 8 bases fit TRBD2. This TCR derives from a human donor in good health (CMV status not recorded). Some clones in this sample may be carry-over from other donors' samples. The CDR3 bases are TGTGCCAGCAGTTACCAGGACCTGCTCGGGGGGGCCAATGAGCAGTTCTTC. Protein product: CASSYQDLLGGANEQFF.